This entry lists 15 T cell receptor beta chains sequenced from one sample in a study of STAT5B mutations in CD4+ large granular lymphocyte leukemia. TCRdb's table, derived via immunoSEQ multiplex PCR, lists solely in-frame clones and lacks some. The sample records around 30,000 clones, about 76% being singletons. The sample comprised CD4+ T cells from blood buffy coats. Receptors originate from a human donor in good health.

The chain recombines TRBV10-3 with TRBJ1-2; no definite D call. The CDR3 contains 12 residues. CDR1 and CDR2 from the germline V gene are ENHRY and SYGVKD. V shed 2 bases and J shed 1 base, with 2 bases lying between them. The CDR3 region has the DNA TGTGCCATCAGTGAGGGTAACTATGGCTACACCTTC. Protein: CAISEGNYGYTF.

The chain employs TRBV7-8 and TRBJ2-3, with 9 bases matching TRBD2. Germline CDR1 is SGHVS and CDR2 is FQNEAQ. V lost 4 bases, J lost 6 bases, and 8 bases stayed unmatched. This CDR3 has 15 residues. CDR3: CASSSGTLAGDTQYF. CDR3 DNA: TGTGCCAGCAGCTCCGGGACGCTAGCGGGGGATACGCAGTATTTT. Full variable domain (missing parts from reference TRBV7-8 and TRBJ2-3): GAGVSQSPRYKVAKRGQDVALRCDPISGHVSLFWYQQALGQGPEFLTYFQNEAQLDKSGLPSDRFFAERPEGSVSTLKIQRTQQEDSAVYLCASSSGTLAGDTQYFGPGTRLTVL.

This chain connects TRBV19 to TRBJ1-1; no definite D call. This CDR3 comprises 14 residues. In germline, CDR1 is LNHDA, CDR2 SQIVND (reference sequence). V lost 3 bases, J lost 1 base, and 9 bases lay in between. CDR3 sequence reads: CASSMGLGNTEAFF. The CDR3 DNA follows: TGTGCCAGTAGTATGGGTCTGGGGAACACTGAAGCTTTCTTT.

This rearrangement joins TRBV27 to TRBJ2-5, with D perhaps matching TRBD1 (6 bases). Germline lookup yields CDR1 MNHEY and CDR2 SMNVEV (reference sequence). The CDR3 loop spans 16 amino acids. Trimming removed 5 bases at V and 1 base at J, with 17 bases between. The CDR3 spells CASSLTAGTFQETQYF. DNA of the CDR3: TGTGCCAGCAGTCTCACTGCCGGGACATTCCAAGAGACCCAGTACTTC.

This clone was found a few times. The chain is built from TRBV11-2 and TRBJ2-1, with D possibly called TRBD1 or TRBD2 (5 bases each). Between the trimmed V and J ends, which lost 0 bases and 15 bases, there was a span of 15 bases. Germline V gene sequence: CDR1 SGHAT, CDR2 FQNNGV. This CDR3 region has 13 residues. CDR3 sequence reads: CASSLEFGARRFF. The CDR3 DNA sequence: TGTGCCAGCAGCTTAGAGTTCGGGGCAAGACGGTTCTTC.

The rearrangement links TRBV25-1 to TRBJ2-3, with D tentatively TRBD1 or TRBD2 (7 bases each). The CDR3 consists of 16 residues. V lost 6 bases and J 3 bases, leaving 19 bases between the germline ends. Germline V gives CDR1 MGHDK, CDR2 SYGVNS. This CDR3 is CASSPRGGGSTDTQYF. CDR3 in DNA: TGTGCCAGCAGCCCCAGGGGGGGCGGGAGTACAGATACGCAGTATTTT.

The gene calls are TRBV7-8 and TRBJ2-5; 12 bases match TRBD1. The CDR3 length is 16 residues. Germline trimming cut 6 bases from V and 1 base from J; bases unmatched to any gene: 6. Germline V gives CDR1 SGHVS, CDR2 FQNEAQ. CDR3 nucleotide sequence: TGTGCCAGCAGGAAGGGGGACAGGGGGCCCCAAGAGACCCAGTACTTC. This encodes CASRKGDRGPQETQYF.

V is TRBV2 and J is TRBJ2-4; D ambiguous. The CDR3 is 14 residues long. CDR1 is SNHLY and CDR2 is FYNNEI in the germline V gene. V was pared by 6 bases and J by 5 bases, with 14 bases between. The CDR3 here is CASRTTDFENIQYF. The CDR3 DNA is TGTGCCAGCAGGACGACTGACTTCGAAAACATTCAGTACTTC.

This clone came up a few times. V usage is TRBV30 and J usage is TRBJ1-2, with 7 bases lining up with TRBD1. This CDR3 has 13 residues. V lost 1 base and J lost 6; bases outside the gene matches: 5. Looked up from germline, CDR1 is GTSNPN and CDR2 is SVGIG (reference sequence). The CDR3 reads CAWSGRRGDGYTF. CDR3 nucleotide sequence: TGTGCCTGGAGTGGTCGCAGGGGGGATGGCTACACCTTC. Using reference TRBV30 and TRBJ1-2 for the parts outside the CDR3, the full variable domain is SQTIHQWPATLVQPVGSPLSLECTVEGTSNPNLYWYRQAAGRGLQLLFYSVGIGQISSEVPQNLSASRPQDRQFILSSKKLLLSDSGFYLCAWSGRRGDGYTFGSGTRLTVV.

J is TRBJ1-2 and V is TRBV4-2; the D is unclear. Germline V gene data show CDR1 as LGHNA and CDR2 as YNFKEQ. Trimming stripped 0 bases from V and 2 bases from J, with 16 bases between. CDR3 length equals 17 residues. Written as DNA, the CDR3 is TGTGCCAGCAGCCAAGATGTCCCGGACGATAAAAACTATGGCTACACCTTC. This gives the protein CASSQDVPDDKNYGYTF.

The J gene is TRBJ1-3, the V gene TRBV5-4; a possible D gene is TRBD1 (5 bases). The CDR3 is 14 amino acids. V was shortened by 2 bases and J by 3 bases, with 9 bases between the two germline ends. Germline V gene data show CDR1 as SGHNT and CDR2 as YYREEE (reference sequence). The CDR3 DNA follows: TGTGCCAGCAGCTTAACGGGGCTTGGAAACACCATATATTTT. Translation gives CASSLTGLGNTIYF. The full variable domain, rest sourced from reference TRBV5-4 and TRBJ1-3, is ETGVTQSPTHLIKTRGQQVTLRCSSQSGHNTVSWYQQALGQGPQFIFQYYREEENGRGNFPPRFSGLQFPNYSSELNVNALELDDSALYLCASSLTGLGNTIYFGEGSWLTVV.

This clone was recorded a few times. The chain carries TRBV7-6 and TRBJ2-7, with 7 bases that match TRBD1. The CDR3 has 15 amino acids. Germline trimming cut 0 bases from V and 4 bases from J; bases unmatched to any gene: 6. From germline, CDR1 is SGHVS and CDR2 FNYEAQ. The CDR3 here is CASSLAAGGTYEQYF. CDR3 DNA sequence: TGTGCCAGCAGCTTAGCGGCAGGGGGTACGTACGAGCAGTACTTC.

The rearrangement uses TRBV25-1 and TRBJ1-2; D is undetermined. CDR3 length: 14 residues. CDR1 is MGHDK and CDR2 is SYGVNS in the germline V gene. V was clipped by 5 bases and J by 4 bases, with 14 bases between them. CDR3 in amino acids: CASSRLGKTYGYTF. The CDR3 DNA reads as TGTGCCAGCAGTCGACTGGGAAAGACCTATGGCTACACCTTC.

This clone was found once. The chain couples TRBV18 to TRBJ2-1; TRBD1 aligns across 12 bases. Per germline, CDR1 KGHSH and CDR2 LQKENI. The CDR3 extends over 14 amino acids. Trimming cost V 3 bases and J 10 bases; bases outside gene matches: 4. The chain's CDR3 is CASSPGTGGLEQFF. CDR3 sequence (DNA): TGTGCCAGCTCACCCGGGACAGGGGGCTTGGAGCAGTTCTTC.

The chain recombines TRBV9 with TRBJ2-7; maybe TRBD1 (6 bases). Germline lookup yields CDR1 SGDLS and CDR2 YYNGEE. This CDR3 contains 13 residues. Trimming took 4 bases from V and 5 from J, leaving 13 bases between them. CDR3 sequence reads: CASSLQGRDEQYF. In nucleotides, the CDR3 is TGTGCCAGCAGCCTCCAGGGGAGAGACGAGCAGTACTTC.